The 16 T cell receptor beta chains below were found in one sample sequenced in a study of blood T cell repertoires in COVID-19 (dated by TCRdb to between 2020 and 2021). The library was made by the immunoSEQ multiplex PCR assay. Imported from immuneACCESS, the table was reduced by TCRdb to in-frame sequences with V and J called. These copies leave out some clones; in studies compared against another copy, an unresolved V gene accounts for under half, and the cause of the remainder is not known. This sample lists fewer than 350,000 clones; around 90% were detected once. The biggest ten clones account for 4.5% to 6.5% of the sample. Material: PBMCs or T cells enriched from blood (not recorded which). These receptors were collected from a man aged 60-69 years who had recovered from COVID-19.

The chain has TRBV29-1 and TRBJ2-7; D remains ambiguous. In germline, CDR1 is SQVTM, CDR2 ANQGSEA. Trimming shortened V by 5 bases and J by 2 bases, and 13 bases separated the two germline ends. CDR3 size: 13 residues. As DNA, the CDR3 is TGCAGCGTTTATATGCGGAAACCCTACGAGCAGTACTTC. Translation gives CSVYMRKPYEQYF.

The chain is built from TRBV5-1 and TRBJ2-3; 8 bases are a match to TRBD1. V dropped 4 bases and J dropped 11; count of bases not matched to a gene: 3. The CDR3 spans 11 residues. Germline lookup yields CDR1 SGHRS and CDR2 YFSETQ. CDR3 in amino acids: CASSADRGQYF. CDR3 bases: TGCGCCAGCAGCGCCGACAGGGGGCAGTATTTT.

V usage is TRBV6-5 and J usage is TRBJ2-7; the D gene is possibly TRBD1 (5 bases). Germline V gives CDR1 MNHEY, CDR2 SVGAGI. The length of the CDR3 is 15 residues. Trimming stripped 7 bases from V and 0 bases from J, with 16 bases between. CDR3 sequence reads: CASTMSPDSSYEQYF. Here the CDR3 DNA reads TGTGCCAGCACCATGAGTCCAGACAGCTCCTACGAGCAGTACTTC.

This clone was counted once. J is TRBJ2-7 and V is TRBV6-5; 7 nucleotides match TRBD2. With 2 bases clipped from V and 6 bases from J, the junction kept 13 bases outside the gene matches. Germline CDR1 is MNHEY and CDR2 is SVGAGI. This CDR3 contains 16 residues. CDR3 DNA sequence: TGTGCCAGCAGTTACCCGATTTGGCGGGAGCTTGGCGAGCAGTACTTC. It specifies CASSYPIWRELGEQYF.

The chain joins TRBV6-5 to TRBJ2-7, with 12 bases matching TRBD2. V lost 6 bases and J lost 5; bases outside the gene matches: 8. The V gene's germline CDR1 is MNHEY and CDR2 SVGAGI. The CDR3 runs 15 residues. Here the CDR3 reads CASRGDRLAGDEQYF. In DNA, the CDR3 is TGTGCCAGCAGGGGAGACAGACTAGCGGGAGACGAGCAGTACTTC.

Only one count was recorded for this clone. The chain recombines TRBV3-1 (or the pseudogene TRBV3-2) with TRBJ1-6; D is uncertain. V lost 4 bases, J lost 3 bases, and 7 bases lay in between. The germline gives CDR1 LGHDT, CDR2 YNNKEL (reference sequence). The CDR3 covers 14 residues. In DNA form, the CDR3 reads TGTGCCAGCAGCCGACAAGACTATAATTCACCCCTCCACTTT. Translation gives CASSRQDYNSPLHF.

This chain joins TRBV6-5 and TRBJ2-1; D not certain. Germline CDR1 reads MNHEY; CDR2 reads SVGAGI. This CDR3 contains 16 residues. Between the trimmed V and J ends, which lost 2 bases and 0 bases, there was a span of 11 bases. CDR3 nucleotide sequence: TGTGCCAGCAGTTACATCCGGCGGAGCTCCTACAATGAGCAGTTCTTC. Protein product: CASSYIRRSSYNEQFF.

The rearrangement links TRBV29-1 to TRBJ1-1; D uncertain. CDR3 size: 13 residues. Germline CDR1 reads SQVTM; CDR2 reads ANQGSEA. Trimming cost V 7 bases and J 3 bases, with 15 bases left between them. DNA for the CDR3: TGCAGCGCCGAGACTGGGCGGGACACTGAAGCTTTCTTT. The encoded protein is CSAETGRDTEAFF.

This chain uses TRBV5-5 with TRBJ2-7, with a weak D call TRBD1 (6 bases). Trimming removed 1 base from V and 2 bases from J, with 7 bases in between. Per the germline V gene, CDR1 is SGHKS and CDR2 is YYEKEE (reference sequence). CDR3 length: 13 amino acids. CDR3 nucleotide sequence: TGTGCCAGCAGCTTGAACAGGGCCTACGAGCAGTACTTC. It specifies CASSLNRAYEQYF.

The chain links TRBV14 to TRBJ2-3; no definite D call. The V end lost 3 bases, the J end lost 5 bases, and 9 bases lay between the germline ends. CDR3 length equals 13 residues. Germline CDR1 is SGHDN and CDR2 is FVKESK. The CDR3 loop reads CASSQGLGDTQYF. CDR3 DNA sequence: TGTGCCAGCAGCCAGGGTCTAGGAGATACGCAGTATTTT. Full variable domain (missing parts from reference TRBV14 and TRBJ2-3): EAGVTQFPSHSVIEKGQTVTLRCDPISGHDNLYWYRRVMGKEIKFLLHFVKESKQDESGMPNNRFLAERTGGTYSTLKVQPAELEDSGVYFCASSQGLGDTQYFGPGTRLTVL.

The chain combines TRBV18 with TRBJ1-1; 9 nucleotides match TRBD1. Trimming cost V 4 bases and J 4 bases; bases outside gene matches: 7. This CDR3 is built from 15 residues. Germline V gives CDR1 KGHSH, CDR2 LQKENI. The CDR3 here is CASSQTGGLVTEAFF. DNA of the CDR3: TGTGCCAGCTCACAGACAGGGGGATTGGTCACTGAAGCTTTCTTT.

The V and J genes are TRBV5-1 and TRBJ1-6; 8 bases are a match to TRBD1. This CDR3 region has 14 residues. Germline V gene data show CDR1 as SGHRS and CDR2 as YFSETQ. V dropped 4 bases and J dropped 14; count of bases not matched to a gene: 11. CDR3 nucleotide sequence: TGCGCCAGCAGCATAGGACAGGGTAGTCGGGCCCTCCACTTT. It encodes CASSIGQGSRALHF.

This chain uses TRBV7-3 with TRBJ2-1; 8 bases map to TRBD2. The CDR3 totals 16 residues. The germline CDR1 and CDR2 sequences are SGHTA and FQGTGA. V lost 2 bases, J lost 0 bases, and 3 bases stayed unmatched. This CDR3 reads CASSLEAGVSYNEQFF. The DNA for the CDR3 is TGTGCCAGCAGCTTAGAAGCGGGGGTCTCCTACAATGAGCAGTTCTTC.

The chain is built from TRBV5-1 and TRBJ1-2; D may be TRBD1 (6 bases). Germline V gives CDR1 SGHRS, CDR2 YFSETQ. V lost 0 bases and J lost 3, with 12 bases in between. This CDR3 is 15 amino acids long. The CDR3 DNA reads as TGCGCCAGCAGCTTGGCAACAGGGAAGGACTATGGCTACACCTTC. Translated: CASSLATGKDYGYTF.

The chain combines TRBV28 with TRBJ2-5; possibly TRBD2 for D (5 bases). Trimming took 5 bases from V and 4 from J, leaving 14 bases between them. Per the germline V gene, CDR1 is MDHEN and CDR2 is SYDVKM. This CDR3 comprises 14 residues. The CDR3 DNA reads as TGTGCCAGCAGTCCTATACGGGGTGCAGAGACCCAGTACTTC. Encoded protein: CASSPIRGAETQYF.

V gene TRBV24-1 combines with J gene TRBJ1-6; D unresolved. V was shortened by 3 bases and J by 7 bases, with 3 bases between the two germline ends. Germline V CDR1 and CDR2: KGHDR, SFDVKD. The CDR3 is 12 amino acids. The CDR3 loop is CATSDQNSPLHF. The DNA of the CDR3 is TGTGCCACCAGTGATCAAAATTCACCCCTCCACTTT.